This note documents a single T cell receptor beta chain sequence. This record belongs to a study of blood T cell repertoires in COVID-19. On the study more broadly: From T cells, B-cell-depleted T cells, or PBMCs came the material, which was cDNA or gDNA.

As processed by the authors: Scientists estimated how many nucleated cells there were by amplifying reference gene primers. The method was immunoSEQ multiplex PCR; TCRdb's version includes in-frame clones alone and lacks a portion of them. V, J and clone size derive from that table, while D and trimming were established from the DNA sequence. The sample holds fewer than 110,000 clones, about 87% seen once. Trimming stripped 5 bases from V and 8 bases from J, with 12 bases between. The CDR3 consists of 11 residues. Germline V lookup: CDR1 DFQATT, CDR2 SNEGSKA (reference sequence). Specimen: peripheral blood. This rearrangement joins TRBV20-1 to TRBJ1-2, with unresolved D. The source is a woman aged 25 to 39 with acute or convalescent COVID-19. The CDR3 here is CSAGSFRGYTF. The CDR3 DNA reads TGCAGTGCTGGTTCCTTCAGAGGCTACACCTTC.